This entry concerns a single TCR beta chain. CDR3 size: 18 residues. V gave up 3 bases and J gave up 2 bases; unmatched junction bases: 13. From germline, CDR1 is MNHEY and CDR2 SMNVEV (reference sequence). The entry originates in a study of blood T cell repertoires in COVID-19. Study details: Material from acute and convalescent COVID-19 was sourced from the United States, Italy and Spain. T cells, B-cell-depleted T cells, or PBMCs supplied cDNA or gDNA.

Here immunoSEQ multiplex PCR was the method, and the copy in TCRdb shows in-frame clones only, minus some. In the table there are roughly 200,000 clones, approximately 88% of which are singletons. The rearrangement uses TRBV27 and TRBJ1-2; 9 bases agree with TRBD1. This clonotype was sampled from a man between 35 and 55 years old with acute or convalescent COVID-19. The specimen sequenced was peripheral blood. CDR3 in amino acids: CASSFRGSGTGKNYGYTF. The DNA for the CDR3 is TGTGCCAGCAGTTTCAGGGGCTCTGGGACAGGGAAGAACTATGGCTACACCTTC.